This TCR beta chain was identified in a study of regulatory T cells in long-lasting Graves disease. Germline-derived CDR1 and CDR2 are SNHLY and FYNNEI. The CDR3 has 13 residues. The trim removed 8 bases at V and 6 bases at J, leaving 4 bases unmatched. As to time point: newly diagnosed GD, antithyroid drugs for less than 3 months. The authors made the TCR library using RNA they extracted from PBMCs. Construction of TCR beta libraries relied on iRepertoire HTBI primers and on Arm-PCR targeting CDR3 regions. TCRdb analysed the multiplex PCR reads with MiXCR anew, one entry per CDR3 protein. This table has approximately 400,000 distinct CDR3 sequences, around 15% appearing once.

The sample in question was peripheral blood mononuclear cells (PBMCs), obtained at new diagnosis, from a patient treated with antithyroid drugs. This clonotype originated in a female donor with Graves disease. V and J are TRBV2 and TRBJ1-4; 9 nucleotides line up with TRBD1. The CDR3 DNA sequence: TGTGCCAGCCGCTGGACAGGGGATGAAAAACTGTTTTTT. Its protein is CASRWTGDEKLFF.